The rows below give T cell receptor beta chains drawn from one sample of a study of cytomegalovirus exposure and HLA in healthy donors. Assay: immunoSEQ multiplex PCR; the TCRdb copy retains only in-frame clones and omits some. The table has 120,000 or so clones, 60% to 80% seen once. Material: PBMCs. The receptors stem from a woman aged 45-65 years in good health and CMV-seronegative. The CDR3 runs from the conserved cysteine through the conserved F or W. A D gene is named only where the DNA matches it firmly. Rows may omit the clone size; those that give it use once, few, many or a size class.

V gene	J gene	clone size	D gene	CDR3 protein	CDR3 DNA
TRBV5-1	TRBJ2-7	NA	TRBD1	CASSPEGQGLREQYF	TGCGCCAGCAGCCCCGAGGGACAGGGTCTACGCGAGCAGTACTTC
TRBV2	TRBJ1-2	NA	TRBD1	CASDIMTGGVNYGYTF	TGTGCCAGCGACATTATGACAGGGGGGGTAAACTATGGCTACACCTTC
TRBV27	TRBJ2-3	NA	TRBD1	CASRAQQGIADTQYF	TGTGCCAGCAGGGCGCAACAGGGGATCGCAGATACGCAGTATTTT
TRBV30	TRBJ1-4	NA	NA	CASRNTREEKLFF	TGTGCCTCCAGGAACACCCGTGAAGAAAAACTGTTTTTT
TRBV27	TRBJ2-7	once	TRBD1	CASKLQGRHEQYF	TGTGCCAGCAAACTACAGGGGCGGCACGAGCAGTACTTC
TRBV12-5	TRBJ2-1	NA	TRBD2	CASGPGLAASYNEQFF	TGTGCTAGCGGACCGGGACTAGCGGCCTCCTACAATGAGCAGTTCTTC
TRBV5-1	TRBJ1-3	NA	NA	CASSLGTLQGLSGNTIYF	TGCGCCAGCAGCTTGGGCACCTTACAGGGCCTCTCTGGAAACACCATATATTTT
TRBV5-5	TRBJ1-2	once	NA	CASSLVIREYGYTF	TGTGCCAGCAGCTTGGTGATCCGGGAATATGGCTACACCTTC
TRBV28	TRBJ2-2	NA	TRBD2	CASRKNSGANTGELFF	TGTGCCAGCAGAAAAAATAGCGGGGCGAACACCGGGGAGCTGTTTTTT
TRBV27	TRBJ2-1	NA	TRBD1	CASSRRTGNYNEQFF	TGTGCCAGCAGTCGCAGGACAGGGAACTACAATGAGCAGTTCTTC
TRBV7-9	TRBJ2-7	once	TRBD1	CASSWDRGPYEQYF	TGTGCCAGCAGCTGGGACAGGGGTCCCTACGAGCAGTACTTC
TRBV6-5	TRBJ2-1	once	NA	CASSVLGGDNEQFF	TGTGCCAGCAGTGTACTAGGAGGGGACAATGAGCAGTTCTTC
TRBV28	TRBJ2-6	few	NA	CASSLTLSGANVLTF	TGTGCCAGCAGTTTGACTTTGTCTGGGGCCAACGTCCTGACTTTC
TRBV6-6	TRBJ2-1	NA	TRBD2	CATLRAGTTNNEQFF	TGTGCCACCCTTCGAGCCGGGACTACGAACAATGAGCAGTTCTTC
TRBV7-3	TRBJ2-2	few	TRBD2	CASSPTSGSGSGELFF	TGTGCCAGCAGCCCGACTAGCGGGAGCGGGTCCGGGGAGCTGTTTTTT
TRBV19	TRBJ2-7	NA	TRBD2	CASSVTSGRSVNEQYF	TGTGCCAGTAGCGTAACTAGCGGGAGGAGTGTCAACGAGCAGTACTTC